Given below is one T cell receptor beta chain in context. Produced via immunoSEQ multiplex PCR; TCRdb's table is partial and in-frame only. The repertoire consists of some 150,000 clones, with 85% to 90% occurring once and the leading ten covering approximately 2.8%. V was trimmed by 0 bases and J by 7 bases, leaving 25 bases between them. Germline V gene data show CDR1 as SNHLY and CDR2 as FYNNEI. This CDR3 region has 18 residues. This entry is derived from a study of blood T cell repertoires in COVID-19. The TCR was taken from a woman aged 60-75 years with active COVID-19. The sample consisted of peripheral blood. V usage is TRBV2 and J usage is TRBJ2-7, with a tentative D call TRBD2 (5 bases). The DNA of the CDR3 is TGTGCCAGCAGTGAAGCGAGTAGTGGATATGGGAGCTACGGGGAGCAGTACTTC. This codes for CASSEASSGYGSYGEQYF.